One sample yielded the 23 T cell receptor beta chains listed below, sequenced in a study of yellow fever vaccine responses in identical twins. TCRdb used MiXCR to reprocess the RT-PCR reads, holding one entry per CDR3 protein. Counted here are some 20,000 distinct CDR3 sequences, roughly 80% occurring once; the ten biggest clones make up about 5%. This material consisted of T cells from blood (PBMCs), unsorted or a sorted subset (not recorded which), taken before or after yellow fever vaccination (not recorded which). The receptors here all came from a woman between 18 and 29 years old who received the yellow fever vaccine.

The rearrangement joins TRBV3-1 to TRBJ2-3; TRBD2 aligns across 11 bases. Germline V lookup: CDR1 LGHDT, CDR2 YNNKEL (reference sequence). The CDR3 runs 16 residues. J was trimmed by 3 bases and V by 4 bases; bases with no gene match: 6. CDR3: CASSPHSGGVTDTQYF. The CDR3, as DNA: TGTGCCAGCAGCCCCCATAGCGGGGGGGTAACAGATACGCAGTATTTT.

This clonotype was seen only once. The chain combines TRBV15 with TRBJ2-2; D ambiguous. Looked up from germline, CDR1 is LNHNV and CDR2 is YYDKDF (reference sequence). This CDR3 has 14 residues. Between the trimmed V and J ends, which lost 0 bases and 5 bases, there was a span of 7 bases. The CDR3 DNA reads as TGTGCCACCAGCAGAGAAGGTTGGACCGGGGAGCTGTTTTTT. As protein: CATSREGWTGELFF.

In its sample, this clonotype was seen once. The chain combines TRBV6-5 with TRBJ2-7; 7 bases agree with TRBD2. The CDR3 runs 14 residues. V lost 4 bases to trimming and J lost 2 bases; unmatched junction nucleotides: 5. From germline, CDR1 is MNHEY and CDR2 SVGAGI. The CDR3 DNA is TGTGCCAGCAGTTGGGACTACCCAGCCTACGAGCAGTACTTC. This translates into CASSWDYPAYEQYF.

The CDR3 region is CSASHVSNQPQHF. As DNA, the CDR3 is TGCAGTGCTAGTCACGTTAGCAATCAGCCCCAGCATTTT. The chain has TRBV20-1 and TRBJ1-5; the D is unclear. V lost 3 bases and J 0 bases, leaving 6 bases between the germline ends. This CDR3 comprises 13 residues. The germline gives CDR1 DFQATT, CDR2 SNEGSKA (reference sequence).

The chain recombines TRBV14 with TRBJ2-1; D is possibly TRBD2 (6 bases). Per the germline V gene, CDR1 is SGHDN and CDR2 is FVKESK. The CDR3 is made up of 14 amino acids. V lost 4 bases and J 2 bases, leaving 9 bases between the germline ends. The CDR3 DNA follows: TGTGCCAGCAGCCCACGGAGGGCCTACAATGAGCAGTTCTTC. Its translation: CASSPRRAYNEQFF.

This chain joins TRBV7-2 and TRBJ2-7, with D hard to call. The CDR3 is 10 residues long. V was shortened by 8 bases and J by 4 bases, with 6 bases between the two germline ends. Per the germline V gene, CDR1 is SGHTA and CDR2 is FQGNSA. DNA for the CDR3: TGTGCCAGCGCTCATTACGAGCAGTACTTC. Amino acids: CASAHYEQYF.

The chain joins TRBV7-6 to TRBJ2-5; D unclear. CDR1 and CDR2 (germline): SGHVS, FNYEAQ. The CDR3 is 12 residues long. Trimming pared 5 bases from V and 3 bases from J, leaving 7 bases between. The CDR3 DNA is TGTGCCAGCAGCGATGCCAAAGAGACCCAGTACTTC. Protein sequence: CASSDAKETQYF.

The chain carries TRBV29-1 and TRBJ1-1; weak D call: TRBD1 (5 bases). This CDR3 is built from 13 residues. The germline CDR1 and CDR2 sequences are SQVTM and ANQGSEA. Trimming took 7 bases from V and 4 from J, leaving 16 bases between them. The CDR3 protein is CSGVGLGGTEAFF. CDR3 nucleotide sequence: TGCAGCGGGGTGGGACTGGGGGGCACTGAAGCTTTCTTT.

This sequence joins TRBV6-1 and TRBJ1-4; 7 bases are a match to TRBD1. After removal of 4 bases from V and 8 bases from J, the junction contained 10 bases not matched to a gene. Germline V gene data show CDR1 as MNHNS and CDR2 as SASEGT. CDR3 length: 15 residues. The CDR3 spells CASSATGLGVEKLFF. CDR3 sequence (DNA): TGTGCCAGCAGTGCGACAGGGCTCGGAGTCGAAAAACTGTTTTTT.

V usage is TRBV2 and J usage is TRBJ2-3; no firm D call. The germline CDR1 and CDR2 sequences are SNHLY and FYNNEI. There are 13 residues in the CDR3. The ends were cut back, 2 bases at V and 6 bases at J, with 9 bases in the middle. The CDR3 region has the DNA TGTGCCAGCAGTGAAAGAAGGGCTGATACGCAGTATTTT. It codes for CASSERRADTQYF.

This rearrangement joins TRBV20-1 to TRBJ2-1; D gene uncertain. Germline V gives CDR1 DFQATT, CDR2 SNEGSKA (reference sequence). V was pared by 7 bases and J by 9 bases, with 16 bases between. The length of the CDR3 is 12 residues. The CDR3 spells CSVDGYPSEQFF. The CDR3 DNA follows: TGCAGTGTTGACGGATACCCGAGTGAGCAGTTCTTC.

V usage is TRBV12-3 or TRBV12-4 and J usage is TRBJ2-2; 8 bases line up with TRBD2. The CDR3 runs to 17 residues. V lost 3 bases and J lost 1; bases outside the gene matches: 7. DNA of the CDR3: TGTGCCAGCAGTTTGGGGCGGCTAGCGGGGAACACCGGGGAGCTGTTTTTT. It codes for CASSLGRLAGNTGELFF.

V gene TRBV29-1 combines with J gene TRBJ2-1; 9 nucleotides match TRBD1. Germline CDR1 is SQVTM and CDR2 is ANQGSEA. The J segment lost 5 bases and the V segment lost 7 bases, leaving 9 bases of the junction unmatched. This CDR3 contains 14 residues. CDR3 in amino acids: CSGRGQGGNNEQFF. The CDR3 DNA reads TGCAGCGGCAGGGGACAGGGTGGGAACAATGAGCAGTTCTTC.

The chain links TRBV13 to TRBJ2-3; 8 bases line up with TRBD2. Per germline, CDR1 PRHDT and CDR2 FYEKMQ (reference sequence). This CDR3 spans 16 amino acids. J lost 4 bases, V lost 5 bases, and 11 bases had no gene match. CDR3 sequence reads: CASSRKVAGFADTQYF. CDR3 nucleotide sequence: TGTGCCAGCAGCCGCAAGGTAGCGGGATTCGCAGATACGCAGTATTTT.

V is TRBV12-3 or TRBV12-4 and J is TRBJ2-7; D call uncertain. The CDR3 sequence is 12 residues long. V gave up 3 bases and J gave up 6 bases, with 9 bases separating them. The CDR3 DNA is TGTGCCAGCAGTTTTAAGCTTCCCGAGCAGTACTTC. It yields the protein CASSFKLPEQYF.

The chain combines TRBV7-6 with TRBJ2-7; unclear D gene. This CDR3 contains 16 residues. Trimming left V 1 base short and J 3 bases short, with 16 bases between. CDR1 is SGHVS, CDR2 FNYEAQ, per germline. DNA of the CDR3: TGTGCCAGCAGCTTAGGTTTCCCAGGCTTTGTCTACGAGCAGTACTTC. This gives the protein CASSLGFPGFVYEQYF. Together with reference TRBV7-6 and TRBJ2-7, the CDR3 gives the full variable domain: GAGVSQSPRYKVTKRGQDVALRCDPISGHVSLYWYRQALGQGPEFLTYFNYEAQQDKSGLPNDRFSAERPEGSISTLTIQRTEQRDSAMYRCASSLGFPGFVYEQYFGPGTRLTVT.

CDR3 coding DNA: TGTGCCAGCAGCTTGAATGCCGGGGAGCTGTTTTTT. Its protein is CASSLNAGELFF. The chain links TRBV5-5 to TRBJ2-2; no firm D call. The germline V gene encodes CDR1 SGHKS and CDR2 YYEKEE (reference sequence). CDR3 length equals 12 residues. Trimming shortened V by 1 base and J by 6 bases, and 4 bases separated the two germline ends. Full variable domain (missing parts from reference TRBV5-5 and TRBJ2-2): DAGVTQSPTHLIKTRGQQVTLRCSPISGHKSVSWYQQVLGQGPQFIFQYYEKEERGRGNFPDRFSARQFPNYSSELNVNALLLGDSALYLCASSLNAGELFFGEGSRLTVL.

This clonotype was observed a few times. This chain's CDR3 is CASSQYRQDQPQHF. The CDR3 region has the DNA TGCGCCAGCAGCCAATATCGGCAAGATCAGCCCCAGCATTTT. The chain is built from TRBV4-1 and TRBJ1-5; D remains ambiguous. This CDR3 spans 14 amino acids. Germline CDR1 MGHRA, CDR2 YSYEKL. V shed 2 bases and J shed 5 bases, with 10 bases lying between them.

This chain uses TRBV11-1 with TRBJ2-1; 8 bases are a match to TRBD2. Looked up from germline, CDR1 is SGHAT and CDR2 is FQDESV (reference sequence). This CDR3 spans 16 amino acids. The junction had 7 bases not matched to a gene; V was cut back by 0 bases and J by 6 bases. CDR3 sequence reads: CASSLAPLAGGNEQFF. CDR3 in DNA: TGTGCCAGCAGCTTAGCGCCACTGGCGGGAGGCAATGAGCAGTTCTTC.

CDR3 in DNA: TGTGCCATCAGTGAGAGACAGGGGTGGAGTGGCACTGAAGCTTTCTTT. This gives the protein CAISERQGWSGTEAFF. The chain couples TRBV10-3 to TRBJ1-1; 8 bases are shared with TRBD1. The germline gives CDR1 ENHRY, CDR2 SYGVKD. Trimming at V came to 2 bases and at J to 4 bases, leaving 9 bases not matched to a gene. The CDR3 loop spans 16 amino acids.

The rearrangement joins TRBV6-2 or TRBV6-3 to TRBJ2-5; 8 bases match TRBD2. Germline V gene data show CDR1 as MNHEY and CDR2 as SVGEGT. Trimming cost V 0 bases and J 0 bases; bases outside gene matches: 3. The length of the CDR3 is 16 residues. CDR3 nucleotides: TGTGCCAGCAGTTACTCGCCTAGCGGGTACCAAGAGACCCAGTACTTC. Encoded protein: CASSYSPSGYQETQYF.

The V call is TRBV28, the J call TRBJ2-4; perhaps TRBD2 as D (5 bases). Trimming took 7 bases from V and 4 from J, leaving 11 bases between them. The germline V gene has CDR1 MDHEN and CDR2 SYDVKM. CDR3 length equals 13 residues. This CDR3 is CASTLTGKNIQYF. Written as DNA, the CDR3 is TGTGCCAGCACCCTTACGGGGAAAAACATTCAGTACTTC.

This chain links TRBV15 with TRBJ2-7; D unresolved. In germline, CDR1 is LNHNV, CDR2 YYDKDF (reference sequence). The CDR3 sequence is 14 residues long. The V gene lost 3 bases and the J gene lost 1 base, with 10 bases spanning the gap. Here the CDR3 DNA reads TGTGCCACCAGCAGTCCCCAGTTGTCCTACGAGCAGTACTTC. It yields the protein CATSSPQLSYEQYF.